Listed below are T cell receptor beta chains from one sample, sequenced in a study of cytomegalovirus exposure and HLA in healthy donors. Profiling relied on immunoSEQ multiplex PCR, and the TCRdb table lists in-frame clones only, not all of them. The sample lists 130,000 or so clones; 66% were seen once. Sequencing was performed on PBMCs. All receptors come from a man in his late teens or twenties in good health and CMV-seronegative. Each CDR3 is given with its conserved first and last residue. D genes are given only for firm matches. Where a row states a size, it is once, few, many or the class of an expanded clone; other rows omit it.

J gene: TRBJ1-1; V gene: TRBV7-9; D gene: NA; clone size: NA; CDR3 protein: CASSLKDPGGAVGTEAFF; CDR3 DNA: TGTGCCAGCAGCTTAAAAGATCCGGGGGGGGCGGTCGGCACTGAAGCTTTCTTT
J gene: TRBJ2-7; V gene: TRBV2; D gene: TRBD2; clone size: once; CDR3 protein: CASSESSGRAYHYEQYF; CDR3 DNA: TGTGCCAGCAGTGAAAGTAGCGGGAGGGCATACCACTACGAGCAGTACTTC
J gene: TRBJ1-2; V gene: TRBV27; D gene: NA; clone size: NA; CDR3 protein: CASSPKQVGYGYTF; CDR3 DNA: TGTGCCAGCAGTCCAAAACAGGTGGGGTATGGCTACACCTTC
J gene: TRBJ2-1; V gene: TRBV6-5; D gene: NA; clone size: NA; CDR3 protein: CASRFNPGYNEQFF; CDR3 DNA: TGTGCCAGCAGGTTTAATCCCGGCTACAATGAGCAGTTCTTC
J gene: TRBJ1-2; V gene: TRBV5-6; D gene: TRBD1; clone size: NA; CDR3 protein: CASSLVSGGGRGYTF; CDR3 DNA: TGTGCCAGCAGCTTGGTGTCAGGGGGCGGTCGTGGCTACACCTTC
J gene: TRBJ2-3; V gene: TRBV7-9; D gene: NA; clone size: few; CDR3 protein: CASSFGADTQYF; CDR3 DNA: TGTGCCAGCAGCTTCGGGGCAGATACGCAGTATTTT
J gene: TRBJ1-2; V gene: TRBV5-4; D gene: NA; clone size: NA; CDR3 protein: CASSTPQDWSGYTF; CDR3 DNA: TGTGCCAGCAGCACTCCACAGGATTGGTCTGGCTACACCTTC
J gene: TRBJ2-7; V gene: TRBV4-3; D gene: TRBD1; clone size: NA; CDR3 protein: CASSQGDSSYEQYF; CDR3 DNA: TGCGCCAGCAGCCAAGGGGACAGTTCCTACGAGCAGTACTTC
J gene: TRBJ1-2; V gene: TRBV28; D gene: TRBD1; clone size: NA; CDR3 protein: CASGNSGTGEHGYTF; CDR3 DNA: TGTGCCAGCGGCAATTCCGGGACAGGGGAGCATGGCTACACCTTC
J gene: TRBJ1-2; V gene: TRBV6-5; D gene: TRBD1; clone size: NA; CDR3 protein: CASSYSEPGGTYGYTF; CDR3 DNA: TGTGCCAGCAGTTACTCGGAGCCAGGGGGCACCTATGGCTACACCTTC
J gene: TRBJ2-3; V gene: TRBV7-9; D gene: NA; clone size: few; CDR3 protein: CASSAGGRDTQYF; CDR3 DNA: TGTGCCAGCAGCGCGGGCGGAAGGGATACGCAGTATTTT
J gene: TRBJ1-5; V gene: TRBV5-6; D gene: NA; clone size: NA; CDR3 protein: CASSLGRGTYSNQPQHF; CDR3 DNA: TGTGCCAGCAGCTTGGGTAGGGGTACCTATAGCAATCAGCCCCAGCATTTT
J gene: TRBJ1-2; V gene: TRBV9; D gene: TRBD1; clone size: NA; CDR3 protein: CASSGSPGQNYGYTF; CDR3 DNA: TGTGCCAGCAGCGGAAGCCCGGGACAGAACTATGGCTACACCTTC
J gene: TRBJ1-2; V gene: TRBV6-1; D gene: TRBD1; clone size: NA; CDR3 protein: CASSESGQGASYGYTF; CDR3 DNA: TGTGCCAGCAGTGAATCGGGACAGGGGGCAAGCTATGGCTACACCTTC
J gene: TRBJ2-1; V gene: TRBV30; D gene: NA; clone size: few; CDR3 protein: CAWAQERGGTYNEQFF; CDR3 DNA: TGTGCCTGGGCCCAGGAGAGGGGGGGAACCTACAATGAGCAGTTCTTC
J gene: TRBJ2-1; V gene: TRBV5-8; D gene: NA; clone size: once; CDR3 protein: CASSDSRISIYNEQFF; CDR3 DNA: TGTGCCAGCAGTGACTCGAGAATATCCATTTACAATGAGCAGTTCTTC
J gene: TRBJ1-2; V gene: TRBV6-1; D gene: NA; clone size: NA; CDR3 protein: CASSEVIRSGGYTF; CDR3 DNA: TGTGCCAGCAGTGAAGTAATCAGGTCGGGAGGCTACACCTTC
J gene: TRBJ1-1; V gene: TRBV9; D gene: TRBD1; clone size: NA; CDR3 protein: CASSPRTGGYTEAFF; CDR3 DNA: TGTGCCAGCAGCCCCCGGACAGGGGGATACACTGAAGCTTTCTTT
J gene: TRBJ1-2; V gene: TRBV27; D gene: TRBD1; clone size: NA; CDR3 protein: CASGSQGGRGYTF; CDR3 DNA: TGTGCCAGCGGCTCACAGGGGGGTCGAGGCTACACCTTC
J gene: TRBJ2-1; V gene: TRBV6-5; D gene: TRBD2; clone size: once; CDR3 protein: CASRPLAGDYNEQFF; CDR3 DNA: TGTGCCAGCAGACCACTAGCGGGAGACTATAATGAGCAGTTCTTC
J gene: TRBJ2-7; V gene: TRBV6-1; D gene: NA; clone size: NA; CDR3 protein: CASSERAGGSHEQYF; CDR3 DNA: TGTGCCAGCAGTGAACGGGCAGGGGGGAGTCACGAGCAGTACTTC
J gene: TRBJ1-1; V gene: TRBV7-6; D gene: TRBD1; clone size: NA; CDR3 protein: CASSSDRGRGTEAFF; CDR3 DNA: TGTGCCAGCAGCTCGGACAGGGGGCGAGGGACTGAAGCTTTCTTT
J gene: TRBJ2-7; V gene: TRBV7-9; D gene: TRBD2; clone size: NA; CDR3 protein: CASRASGSPYEQYF; CDR3 DNA: TGTGCCAGCCGTGCTAGCGGGAGTCCCTACGAGCAGTACTTC
J gene: TRBJ2-7; V gene: TRBV19; D gene: TRBD1; clone size: NA; CDR3 protein: CASSLGQGEQYF; CDR3 DNA: TGTGCCAGTAGCCTAGGACAGGGTGAGCAGTACTTC
J gene: TRBJ1-1; V gene: TRBV5-1; D gene: TRBD1; clone size: NA; CDR3 protein: CASSLGHRGSVAEAFF; CDR3 DNA: TGCGCCAGCAGCTTGGGTCACAGGGGGAGTGTGGCTGAAGCTTTCTTT
J gene: TRBJ2-7; V gene: TRBV5-1; D gene: NA; clone size: few; CDR3 protein: CASSFWQDSYEQYF; CDR3 DNA: TGCGCCAGCAGCTTTTGGCAGGACTCCTACGAGCAGTACTTC
J gene: TRBJ2-1; V gene: TRBV29-1; D gene: NA; clone size: NA; CDR3 protein: CSVDRGSEQFF; CDR3 DNA: TGCAGCGTTGACCGGGGATCTGAGCAGTTCTTC
J gene: TRBJ1-3; V gene: TRBV30; D gene: TRBD1; clone size: NA; CDR3 protein: CAWSVLLGQTPAISGNTIYF; CDR3 DNA: TGTGCCTGGAGTGTACTCCTGGGACAGACACCTGCGATCTCTGGAAACACCATATATTTT
J gene: TRBJ1-2; V gene: TRBV6-6; D gene: TRBD1; clone size: NA; CDR3 protein: CASSQGADGYTF; CDR3 DNA: TGTGCCAGCAGTCAGGGGGCGGATGGCTACACCTTC
J gene: TRBJ2-5; V gene: TRBV29-1; D gene: NA; clone size: NA; CDR3 protein: CSVEDPTKSLDQETQYF; CDR3 DNA: TGCAGCGTTGAAGATCCCACAAAATCATTGGACCAAGAGACCCAGTACTTC
J gene: TRBJ2-5; V gene: TRBV11-3; D gene: NA; clone size: once; CDR3 protein: CASSFMAGETQYF; CDR3 DNA: TGTGCCAGCAGCTTCATGGCGGGGGAGACCCAGTACTTC
J gene: TRBJ1-4; V gene: TRBV30; D gene: TRBD1; clone size: once; CDR3 protein: CAGEAGGGEKLFF; CDR3 DNA: TGTGCCGGGGAGGCAGGGGGCGGGGAAAAACTGTTTTTT
J gene: TRBJ2-2; V gene: TRBV7-9; D gene: TRBD1; clone size: NA; CDR3 protein: CASSLRAGGIGNTGELFF; CDR3 DNA: TGTGCCAGCAGCTTACGTGCAGGGGGAATCGGCAACACCGGGGAGCTGTTTTTT
J gene: TRBJ1-4; V gene: TRBV30; D gene: NA; clone size: NA; CDR3 protein: CAWSVGYGDEKLFF; CDR3 DNA: TGTGCCTGGAGTGTAGGGTACGGGGATGAAAAACTGTTTTTT
J gene: TRBJ2-7; V gene: TRBV9; D gene: TRBD2; clone size: once; CDR3 protein: CASSVASGRASEQYF; CDR3 DNA: TGTGCCAGCAGCGTAGCTAGCGGGAGGGCGTCAGAGCAGTACTTC
J gene: TRBJ1-1; V gene: TRBV19; D gene: NA; clone size: NA; CDR3 protein: CASSMGGSLAFF; CDR3 DNA: TGTGCCAGTAGTATGGGGGGGTCCCTGGCTTTCTTT
J gene: TRBJ1-2; V gene: TRBV6-5; D gene: TRBD1; clone size: NA; CDR3 protein: CASSPGTGINYGYTF; CDR3 DNA: TGTGCCAGCAGCCCGGGGACAGGGATTAACTATGGCTACACCTTC
J gene: TRBJ1-2; V gene: TRBV5-5; D gene: NA; clone size: NA; CDR3 protein: CASSLADSYGYPF; CDR3 DNA: TGTGCCAGCAGCTTGGCCGACAGCTATGGCTACCCCTTC
J gene: TRBJ2-5; V gene: TRBV7-8; D gene: TRBD1; clone size: NA; CDR3 protein: CASSLLQTGGETQYF; CDR3 DNA: TGTGCCAGCAGCCTACTTCAAACAGGGGGAGAGACCCAGTACTTC
J gene: TRBJ2-2; V gene: TRBV4-2; D gene: TRBD2; clone size: NA; CDR3 protein: CASSQALAGVYDTGELFF; CDR3 DNA: TGTGCCAGCAGCCAAGCGCTAGCGGGAGTATATGACACCGGGGAGCTGTTTTTT
J gene: TRBJ1-5; V gene: TRBV18; D gene: TRBD1; clone size: NA; CDR3 protein: CASSPVGQSSNQPQHF; CDR3 DNA: TGTGCCAGCTCACCAGTGGGACAGAGTAGCAATCAGCCCCAGCATTTT
J gene: TRBJ1-2; V gene: TRBV28; D gene: TRBD1; clone size: NA; CDR3 protein: CASSRAQGAGYGYTF; CDR3 DNA: TGTGCCAGCAGTCGAGCACAGGGGGCGGGCTATGGCTACACCTTC
J gene: TRBJ2-5; V gene: TRBV28; D gene: TRBD2; clone size: NA; CDR3 protein: CASSLLAGKRDQYF; CDR3 DNA: TGTGCCAGCAGTCTACTAGCGGGCAAGAGAGACCAGTACTTC
J gene: TRBJ2-7; V gene: TRBV6-6; D gene: NA; clone size: NA; CDR3 protein: CASSYSSQGGYEQYF; CDR3 DNA: TGTGCCAGCAGTTACTCGAGTCAGGGGGGCTACGAGCAGTACTTC
J gene: TRBJ2-4; V gene: TRBV28; D gene: NA; clone size: NA; CDR3 protein: CASRTVLLAKNIQYF; CDR3 DNA: TGTGCCAGCAGAACGGTTCTTCTAGCCAAAAACATTCAGTACTTC
J gene: TRBJ2-5; V gene: TRBV5-1; D gene: TRBD1; clone size: NA; CDR3 protein: CASSPTASGTGWGTQYF; CDR3 DNA: TGCGCCAGCAGCCCTACCGCAAGTGGGACAGGGTGGGGGACCCAGTACTTC
J gene: TRBJ2-4; V gene: TRBV30; D gene: TRBD1; clone size: NA; CDR3 protein: CAWARRGIHIQYF; CDR3 DNA: TGTGCCTGGGCCCGCAGGGGGATACACATTCAGTACTTC
J gene: TRBJ1-3; V gene: TRBV7-9; D gene: NA; clone size: few; CDR3 protein: CASSYLGTQGNTIYF; CDR3 DNA: TGTGCCAGCAGCTATCTAGGGACTCAGGGAAACACCATATATTTT
J gene: TRBJ2-4; V gene: TRBV6-6; D gene: NA; clone size: NA; CDR3 protein: CASSTRRVAKNIQYF; CDR3 DNA: TGTGCCAGCAGTACCAGGCGGGTAGCCAAAAACATTCAGTACTTC
J gene: TRBJ1-5; V gene: TRBV30; D gene: TRBD1; clone size: NA; CDR3 protein: CAWSRTGAGGNQPQHF; CDR3 DNA: TGTGCCTGGAGTCGGACAGGGGCCGGGGGCAATCAGCCCCAGCATTTT
J gene: TRBJ2-1; V gene: TRBV20-1; D gene: NA; clone size: few; CDR3 protein: CSAALNEQFF; CDR3 DNA: TGCAGTGCGGCCCTCAATGAGCAGTTCTTC
J gene: TRBJ2-3; V gene: TRBV4-1; D gene: TRBD2; clone size: NA; CDR3 protein: CASSREVGAGGGGWTQYF; CDR3 DNA: TGCGCCAGCAGCCGAGAAGTAGGGGCGGGGGGGGGCGGGTGGACGCAGTATTTT
J gene: TRBJ2-3; V gene: TRBV18; D gene: NA; clone size: NA; CDR3 protein: CASSPRGFDTQYF; CDR3 DNA: TGTGCCAGCTCACCGAGGGGGTTCGATACGCAGTATTTT
J gene: TRBJ2-3; V gene: TRBV28; D gene: TRBD2; clone size: NA; CDR3 protein: CASSQASGGGGTQYF; CDR3 DNA: TGTGCCAGCAGTCAGGCTAGCGGGGGGGGAGGTACGCAGTATTTT
J gene: TRBJ2-7; V gene: TRBV7-9; D gene: NA; clone size: NA; CDR3 protein: CASSWGGRSYEQYF; CDR3 DNA: TGTGCCAGCAGCTGGGGGGGCCGGTCCTACGAGCAGTACTTC